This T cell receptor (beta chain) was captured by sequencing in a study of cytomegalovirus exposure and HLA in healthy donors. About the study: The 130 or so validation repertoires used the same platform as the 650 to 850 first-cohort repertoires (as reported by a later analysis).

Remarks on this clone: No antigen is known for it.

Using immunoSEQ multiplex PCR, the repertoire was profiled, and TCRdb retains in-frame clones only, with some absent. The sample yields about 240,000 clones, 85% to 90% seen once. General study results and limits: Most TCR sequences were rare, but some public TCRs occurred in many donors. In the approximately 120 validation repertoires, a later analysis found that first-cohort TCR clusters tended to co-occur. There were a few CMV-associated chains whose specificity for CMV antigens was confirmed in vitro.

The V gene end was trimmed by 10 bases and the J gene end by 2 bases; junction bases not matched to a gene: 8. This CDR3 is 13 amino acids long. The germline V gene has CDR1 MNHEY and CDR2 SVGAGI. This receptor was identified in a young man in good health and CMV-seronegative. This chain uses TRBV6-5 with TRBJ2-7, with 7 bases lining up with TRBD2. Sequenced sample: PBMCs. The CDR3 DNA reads TGTGCCACAAACGGGGGGTCCACCTACGAGCAGTACTTC. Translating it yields CATNGGSTYEQYF.